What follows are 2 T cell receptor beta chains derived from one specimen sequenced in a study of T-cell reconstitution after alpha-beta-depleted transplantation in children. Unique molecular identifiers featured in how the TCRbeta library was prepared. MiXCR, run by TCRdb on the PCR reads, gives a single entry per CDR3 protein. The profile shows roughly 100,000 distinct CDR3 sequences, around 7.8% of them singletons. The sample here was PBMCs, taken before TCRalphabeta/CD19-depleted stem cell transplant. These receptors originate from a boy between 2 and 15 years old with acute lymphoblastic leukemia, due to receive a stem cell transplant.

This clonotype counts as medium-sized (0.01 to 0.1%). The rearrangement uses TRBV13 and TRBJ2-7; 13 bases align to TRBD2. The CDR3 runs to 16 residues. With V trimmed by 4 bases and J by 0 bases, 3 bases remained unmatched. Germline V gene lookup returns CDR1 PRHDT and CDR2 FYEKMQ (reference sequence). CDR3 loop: CASSSLAGGPSYEQYF. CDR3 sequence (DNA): TGTGCCAGCAGCTCACTAGCGGGGGGGCCCTCCTACGAGCAGTACTTC.

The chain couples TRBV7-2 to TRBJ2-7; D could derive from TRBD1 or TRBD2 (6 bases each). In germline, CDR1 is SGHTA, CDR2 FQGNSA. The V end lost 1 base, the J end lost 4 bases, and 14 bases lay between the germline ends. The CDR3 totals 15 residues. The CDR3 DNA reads TGTGCCAGCAGCTTAGGGGGAGGCAGGGGTTACGAGCAGTACTTC. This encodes CASSLGGGRGYEQYF.